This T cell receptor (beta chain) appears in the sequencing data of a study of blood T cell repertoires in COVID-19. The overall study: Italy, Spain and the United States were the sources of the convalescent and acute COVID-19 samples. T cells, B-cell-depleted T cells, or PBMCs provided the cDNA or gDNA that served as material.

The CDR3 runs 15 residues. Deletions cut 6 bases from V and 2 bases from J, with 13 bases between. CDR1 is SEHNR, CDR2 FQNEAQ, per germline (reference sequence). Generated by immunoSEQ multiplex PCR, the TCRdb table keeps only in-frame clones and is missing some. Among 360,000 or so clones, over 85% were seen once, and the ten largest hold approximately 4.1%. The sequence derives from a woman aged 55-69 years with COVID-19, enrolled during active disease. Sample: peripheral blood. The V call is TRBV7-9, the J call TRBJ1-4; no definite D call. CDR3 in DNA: TGTGCCAGCAGGTCAAGGGAGGCCACTAATGAAAAACTGTTTTTT. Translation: CASRSREATNEKLFF.